A selection of T cell receptor beta chains follows, all from one sample in a study of OX40 agonist ivuxolimab in advanced cancers. Sequenced by immunoSEQ multiplex PCR; TCRdb stores in-frame clones only, minus some. Counted here are about 82,000 clones, under 95% occurring once; the ten biggest clones make up over 0.3%. This sample comprised CD4+ or CD8+ T cells sorted from blood, obtained in a trial of the OX40 agonist ivuxolimab. Source of these receptors: an adult with an advanced solid tumor such as melanoma, head and neck, liver or kidney cancer. Each CDR3 is given with its conserved first and last residue. A D gene is named only where the DNA matches it firmly. Size values are once, few and many counts, or a class for expanded clones, and some rows have none.

v_gene: TRBV7-2
d_gene: TRBD1
j_gene: TRBJ1-2
abundance: NA
CDR3aa: CASSSSQGTGYGYTF
CDR3nt: TGTGCCAGCAGCTCCTCACAGGGGACCGGCTATGGCTACACCTTC

v_gene: TRBV11-2
d_gene: TRBD1
j_gene: TRBJ2-5
abundance: NA
CDR3aa: CASSRLLTGGMQETQYF
CDR3nt: TGTGCCAGCAGCCGACTCTTGACAGGGGGCATGCAAGAGACCCAGTACTTC

v_gene: TRBV29-1
d_gene: NA
j_gene: TRBJ2-3
abundance: NA
CDR3aa: CSVDASGLPDTQYF
CDR3nt: TGCAGCGTTGACGCGTCGGGACTCCCAGATACGCAGTATTTT

v_gene: TRBV28
d_gene: TRBD1
j_gene: TRBJ2-6
abundance: NA
CDR3aa: CASSTYRGPGANVLTF
CDR3nt: TGTGCCAGCAGTACCTACAGGGGACCCGGGGCCAACGTCCTGACTTTC

v_gene: TRBV27
d_gene: NA
j_gene: TRBJ1-5
abundance: few
CDR3aa: CASSPRVNQPQHF
CDR3nt: TGTGCCAGCAGTCCGCGAGTCAATCAGCCCCAGCATTTT

v_gene: TRBV5-5
d_gene: NA
j_gene: TRBJ2-7
abundance: NA
CDR3aa: CASSLEGVGEQYF
CDR3nt: TGTGCCAGCAGCTTGGAGGGGGTCGGAGAGCAGTACTTC

v_gene: TRBV4-3
d_gene: TRBD2
j_gene: TRBJ2-1
abundance: once
CDR3aa: CASSQEAGDGYNEQFF
CDR3nt: TGCGCCAGCAGCCAAGAAGCGGGAGATGGCTACAATGAGCAGTTCTTC

v_gene: TRBV28
d_gene: NA
j_gene: TRBJ2-2
abundance: once
CDR3aa: CASRTTMTANTGELFF
CDR3nt: TGTGCCAGCAGAACCACTATGACAGCGAACACCGGGGAGCTGTTTTTT

v_gene: TRBV11-2
d_gene: NA
j_gene: TRBJ2-3
abundance: NA
CDR3aa: CASSYSLFSTDTQYF
CDR3nt: TGTGCCAGCAGCTACTCGCTATTTAGCACAGATACGCAGTATTTT

v_gene: TRBV6-5
d_gene: NA
j_gene: TRBJ2-7
abundance: once
CDR3aa: CASSYSSTGTLVEYF
CDR3nt: TGTGCCAGCAGTTACTCGAGCACCGGGACACTAGTCGAGTACTTC

v_gene: TRBV9
d_gene: NA
j_gene: TRBJ2-2
abundance: NA
CDR3aa: CASSVDPSPGELFF
CDR3nt: TGTGCCAGCAGCGTAGACCCCTCTCCCGGGGAGCTGTTTTTT

v_gene: TRBV19
d_gene: TRBD1
j_gene: TRBJ2-2
abundance: NA
CDR3aa: CASSRIPGQAPIGELFF
CDR3nt: TGTGCCAGTAGTAGGATACCGGGACAGGCACCGATCGGGGAGCTGTTTTTT

v_gene: TRBV28
d_gene: NA
j_gene: TRBJ2-7
abundance: NA
CDR3aa: CASTQQGPSYEQYF
CDR3nt: TGTGCCAGCACCCAACAGGGACCCTCCTACGAGCAGTACTTC

v_gene: TRBV6-6
d_gene: NA
j_gene: TRBJ2-7
abundance: few
CDR3aa: CASSSRSWEQYF
CDR3nt: TGTGCCAGCAGTTCTCGATCATGGGAGCAGTACTTC

v_gene: TRBV7-2
d_gene: NA
j_gene: TRBJ1-6
abundance: NA
CDR3aa: CASSFFSEDSPLHF
CDR3nt: TGTGCCAGCAGCTTTTTCTCGGAGGATTCACCCCTCCACTTT

v_gene: TRBV9
d_gene: NA
j_gene: TRBJ2-7
abundance: NA
CDR3aa: CASSGGPNSFDEQYF
CDR3nt: TGTGCCAGCAGCGGCGGACCCAACAGCTTCGACGAGCAGTACTTC

v_gene: TRBV7-4
d_gene: NA
j_gene: TRBJ1-5
abundance: NA
CDR3aa: CASSSPARDSSNQPQHF
CDR3nt: TGTGCCAGCAGCTCACCTGCCAGGGATTCTAGCAATCAGCCCCAGCATTTT

v_gene: TRBV6-5
d_gene: NA
j_gene: TRBJ2-7
abundance: once
CDR3aa: CASSYSSAFTYEQYF
CDR3nt: TGTGCCAGCAGTTACTCCAGCGCGTTTACCTACGAGCAGTACTTC

v_gene: TRBV27
d_gene: NA
j_gene: TRBJ2-7
abundance: once
CDR3aa: CASSFPPGRGGDYEQYF
CDR3nt: TGTGCCAGCAGCTTCCCTCCGGGAAGGGGGGGGGACTACGAGCAGTACTTC

v_gene: TRBV5-4
d_gene: NA
j_gene: TRBJ1-1
abundance: NA
CDR3aa: CASSSRTAMNTEAFF
CDR3nt: TGTGCCAGCAGCTCGAGGACAGCGATGAACACTGAAGCTTTCTTT

v_gene: TRBV6-1
d_gene: NA
j_gene: TRBJ1-5
abundance: NA
CDR3aa: CASIGRVSNQPQHF
CDR3nt: TGTGCCAGCATTGGCCGCGTTAGCAATCAGCCCCAGCATTTT

v_gene: TRBV6-5
d_gene: NA
j_gene: TRBJ2-5
abundance: NA
CDR3aa: CASSRTVQETQYF
CDR3nt: TGTGCCAGCAGCCGGACAGTACAAGAGACCCAGTACTTC

v_gene: TRBV18
d_gene: TRBD1
j_gene: TRBJ1-2
abundance: NA
CDR3aa: CASSPGQGINYGYTF
CDR3nt: TGTGCCAGCTCACCAGGACAGGGTATTAACTATGGCTACACCTTC

v_gene: TRBV15
d_gene: NA
j_gene: TRBJ2-2
abundance: NA
CDR3aa: CATRRGGTDYTGELFF
CDR3nt: TGTGCCACCAGGAGGGGGGGTACCGACTACACCGGGGAGCTGTTTTTT

v_gene: TRBV10-3
d_gene: TRBD1
j_gene: TRBJ1-5
abundance: NA
CDR3aa: CAISSGTGRGTEPQPQHF
CDR3nt: TGTGCCATCAGTTCTGGGACAGGTCGGGGAACAGAGCCTCAGCCCCAGCATTTT

v_gene: TRBV6-5
d_gene: TRBD1
j_gene: TRBJ2-7
abundance: NA
CDR3aa: CASSGGTGLYEQYF
CDR3nt: TGTGCCAGCAGTGGAGGGACAGGCCTTTACGAGCAGTACTTC

v_gene: TRBV30
d_gene: NA
j_gene: TRBJ1-3
abundance: NA
CDR3aa: CAWGGRAFSGNTIYF
CDR3nt: TGTGCCTGGGGGGGAAGAGCCTTCTCTGGAAACACCATATATTTT

v_gene: TRBV29-1
d_gene: NA
j_gene: TRBJ1-4
abundance: NA
CDR3aa: CSVYRATNEKLFF
CDR3nt: TGCAGCGTTTACAGGGCAACTAATGAAAAACTGTTTTTT

v_gene: TRBV29-1
d_gene: NA
j_gene: TRBJ2-7
abundance: NA
CDR3aa: CSVVPQGPSYEQYF
CDR3nt: TGCAGCGTTGTGCCCCAGGGTCCGTCCTACGAGCAGTACTTC

v_gene: TRBV7-9
d_gene: NA
j_gene: TRBJ1-2
abundance: NA
CDR3aa: CASSARETGNGYTF
CDR3nt: TGTGCCAGCAGCGCTAGGGAGACTGGAAATGGCTACACCTTC

v_gene: TRBV5-8
d_gene: NA
j_gene: TRBJ2-3
abundance: NA
CDR3aa: CASNAIFTDTQYF
CDR3nt: TGTGCCAGCAACGCGATCTTCACAGATACGCAGTATTTT

v_gene: TRBV18
d_gene: TRBD1
j_gene: TRBJ2-5
abundance: NA
CDR3aa: CASSPPGQGPWGQYF
CDR3nt: TGTGCCAGCTCACCCCCGGGACAGGGTCCATGGGGCCAGTACTTC

v_gene: TRBV5-1
d_gene: NA
j_gene: TRBJ2-2
abundance: NA
CDR3aa: CASRVGLITGELFF
CDR3nt: TGCGCCAGCAGGGTGGGGCTCATCACCGGGGAGCTGTTTTTT

v_gene: TRBV6-5
d_gene: NA
j_gene: TRBJ2-2
abundance: NA
CDR3aa: CASSFQGITGELFF
CDR3nt: TGTGCCAGCAGTTTCCAGGGTATAACCGGGGAGCTGTTTTTT

v_gene: TRBV5-1
d_gene: NA
j_gene: TRBJ2-2
abundance: once
CDR3aa: CASSFDTGELFF
CDR3nt: TGCGCCAGCAGCTTCGACACCGGGGAGCTGTTTTTT

v_gene: TRBV5-4
d_gene: NA
j_gene: TRBJ2-7
abundance: NA
CDR3aa: CASSLSTTSYEQYF
CDR3nt: TGTGCCAGCAGCTTGTCGACTACCTCCTACGAGCAGTACTTC

v_gene: TRBV5-1
d_gene: TRBD1
j_gene: TRBJ2-3
abundance: NA
CDR3aa: CASTVQGVADTQYF
CDR3nt: TGCGCCAGCACAGTTCAGGGGGTGGCAGATACGCAGTATTTT

v_gene: TRBV10-1
d_gene: NA
j_gene: TRBJ1-1
abundance: NA
CDR3aa: CASSEWESYMNTEAFF
CDR3nt: TGCGCCAGCAGTGAGTGGGAGTCGTACATGAACACTGAAGCTTTCTTT

v_gene: TRBV2
d_gene: NA
j_gene: TRBJ1-4
abundance: NA
CDR3aa: CASSEILGFEKLFF
CDR3nt: TGTGCCAGCAGTGAAATTCTGGGGTTCGAAAAACTGTTTTTT

v_gene: TRBV2
d_gene: NA
j_gene: TRBJ1-5
abundance: NA
CDR3aa: CASGGSNSNQPQHF
CDR3nt: TGTGCCAGCGGGGGAAGTAATAGCAATCAGCCCCAGCATTTT

v_gene: TRBV19
d_gene: TRBD2
j_gene: TRBJ2-3
abundance: NA
CDR3aa: CASTPIAGTTDTQYF
CDR3nt: TGTGCCAGTACCCCTATAGCGGGCACCACAGATACGCAGTATTTT

v_gene: TRBV5-4
d_gene: TRBD1
j_gene: TRBJ1-6
abundance: NA
CDR3aa: CASSSGTDNSPLHF
CDR3nt: TGTGCCAGCAGCTCCGGGACAGATAATTCACCCCTCCACTTT

v_gene: TRBV5-1
d_gene: TRBD2
j_gene: TRBJ2-3
abundance: NA
CDR3aa: CASSSGGLAGGLGDTQYF
CDR3nt: TGCGCCAGCAGCTCAGGAGGTCTAGCGGGGGGGCTGGGAGATACGCAGTATTTT